This T cell receptor beta chain was documented in a study of shared clonotypes between healthy human individuals (dated by TCRdb to 2018 to 2020). The study in broad terms: A few men and two women, aged 18 to 49 years, made up the cohort. Per donor, three plates each were used for CD4 naive and CD4 memory, two for CD8 naive, and one for CD8 memory. The study deeply sequenced blood TCR repertoires of about five healthy adults to estimate repertoire size and the extent of clonotype sharing between individuals. To increase sequencing depth and limit assay-specific biases, different laboratories used diverse techniques to prepare libraries and sequence TCR repertoires. Each donor's leukapheresis produced roughly between roughly 0.85 and 9.5 billion PBMCs.

On this clone: Its antigen remains undetermined. Qualities for individual bases were not recorded, and no much larger clone is one base off.

Study-level results and caveats: Compared with non-shared clonotypes, clonotypes shared by all four sorted-subset donors had higher generation probabilities. Sampling was restricted to blood, and TCR repertoires in tissues likely differ from the TCR repertoires found in blood. Even with the large sequencing depth, rarefaction of the sorted-subset datasets indicated that sequencing was incomplete. Naive subsets generally had larger estimated clonotype richness than memory subsets. Because the study included only a small number of donors, the genetic and exposure-history diversity represented was limited. Based on pairwise subsampling, the degree of clonotype sharing among donors was expected to be affected by sequencing depth. When a few donors were compared, the shared fraction of clonotypes was about 5.2% for naive CD4, over 3% for naive CD8, about 2.5% for memory CD4, and around 0.37% for memory CD8.

Using the deep immunoSEQ assay, TCR CDR3 regions were amplified from genomic DNA by multiplex PCR. Extracted genomic DNA from each cell subset was distributed evenly across all wells of several immunoSEQ 96-well plates, and each plate was treated as a replicate. Each replicate PCR for sorted subsets received roughly 200 ng genomic DNA, equal to 30,000 or so T cell genomes. Purified libraries were measured with a Qubit 3.0 fluorometer, size-checked on a Bioanalyzer 2100, and measured again with the KAPA Library Quantification kit. Each immunoSEQ 96-well plate was sequenced on its own single-read 150-cycle Illumina NextSeq 550 flow cell. Per the authors' processing: Because the immunoSEQ output included only junctional sequences and no quality scores, the filtering could not be the same as the filtering used for full-length reads. To assign V/J genes and CDR3, sequences were annotated using PyIR, a Python wrapper for IgBLAST v1.9, with IMGT germline references. Reads were filtered out if the reads had weak V/J assignments (E-value above 1e-6), no CDR3, stop codons, out-of-frame junctions, or ambiguous translated residues. V3J clonotypes were defined as sequences sharing an identical inferred V gene, J gene, and CDR3 amino acid sequence. To compute the percentage overlap between repertoires, the number of shared unique clonotypes was divided by the size of the smaller repertoire. Repertoire richness was assessed with RTK rarefaction, the Chao1 estimator, and Recon v2.1 estimates of unobserved clonotypes. Generation probabilities were computed with OLGA for all TCRbeta clonotypes obtained by the gDNA method from a handful of donors. The clones in this table, taken by TCRdb from immuneACCESS, are in-frame only. Not every clone is retained; where verified, under half of the shortfall comes from an unresolved V gene, and the cause of the rest is unknown. The DNA was the basis for D and trimming; V, J and clone size are from that table. This sample comprises about 2,500,000 clones, around 90% of them detected only once. The ten top clones hold roughly 0.15% of the sample.

The donors were healthy, HIV-negative adults who had no recently reported acute infections or vaccinations. Every donor was a Caucasian adult living in Nashville, Tennessee, USA. Magnetic negative selection was used to enrich CD4+ T cells, after which naive cells were positively selected on CD45RA and the negative fraction became the memory subset. After blood collection by leukapheresis, PBMCs were isolated using Ficoll-Histopaque density gradient centrifugation and then cryopreserved in the vapor phase of liquid nitrogen. Analytical flow cytometry was used to check the purity and quantity of every magnetically sorted T cell population. From each sorted fraction, genomic DNA was isolated and quantified by UV absorbance on a Nanodrop 2000c. The TCR originated in a man between 18 and 35 years old in good health. The sample consisted of naive CD4+ T cells sorted from blood. The sample's cell subset or site, from its label and the paper: CD45RA+ positively selected.

The bases are TGCGCCAGCAGCCGAAGGGAGGGGGCTTTCACAGATACGCAGTATTTT. Protein translation: CASSRREGAFTDTQYF. The chain uses TRBV4-1 and TRBJ2-3; the D element could tentatively be TRBD1 or TRBD2, as 7 bases agree for each. Trimming at the junction amounts to 4 bases on V and 2 bases on J, and the germline ends lie 16 bases apart. CDR1 and CDR2 were assigned from the germline V gene as MGHRA and YSYEKL. From the cysteine up to the phenylalanine, the CDR3 has a length of 16 residues. Left in the record is the CDR3 DNA by itself, 48 bases read in frame from the first base.